Listed here are 27 T cell receptor beta chains from one sample, sequenced in a study of blood T cell repertoires in COVID-19. Here immunoSEQ multiplex PCR was the method, and the copy in TCRdb shows in-frame clones only, minus some. Here the sample spans hundreds of thousands of clones, roughly nine tenths being singletons. Sequencing input: PBMCs or T cells enriched from blood (not recorded which). These receptor sequences come from a man aged 55 to 70 who had recovered from COVID-19.

V gene TRBV10-3 combines with J gene TRBJ1-2; TRBD1 might be the D (5 bases). This CDR3 region has 15 residues. The germline gives CDR1 ENHRY, CDR2 SYGVKD. The germline V and J ends were trimmed by 3 bases and 2 bases, with 13 bases remaining between them. The CDR3 loop reads CAISDPGEGNYGYTF. The CDR3 nucleotides are TGTGCCATCAGTGACCCCGGGGAGGGGAACTATGGCTACACCTTC.

V is TRBV28 and J is TRBJ2-5; 8 bases fit TRBD2. This CDR3 has 17 amino acids. Per germline, CDR1 MDHEN and CDR2 SYDVKM. Trimming took 5 bases from V and 4 from J; bases not matched to a gene: 15. DNA of the CDR3: TGTGCCAGCAGTGGTGCGGGGGGCGGTCTCGGCAGAGAGACCCAGTACTTC. Protein sequence: CASSGAGGGLGRETQYF.

This clone was counted once. The chain couples TRBV15 to TRBJ2-2, with a possible D match to TRBD1 (5 bases). The CDR3 loop spans 14 amino acids. The V gene lost 1 base and the J gene lost 3 bases, with 6 bases spanning the gap. Germline CDR1 reads LNHNV; CDR2 reads YYDKDF (reference sequence). CDR3 sequence: CATSRGRDTGELFF. The CDR3 coding sequence is TGTGCCACCAGCAGAGGCAGGGACACCGGGGAGCTGTTTTTT.

A word on this clone: One end of the junction varies from germline; a read error may be responsible. The rearrangement uses TRBV7-7 and TRBJ2-1; D is possibly TRBD2 (6 bases). CDR3 length: 13 amino acids. The germline V gene has CDR1 SSHAT and CDR2 FNYEAQ (reference sequence). CDR3: CASSLGLANEQFF. In nucleotides, the CDR3 is TGTGCTAGCAGCTTGGGGCTAGCGAATGAGCAGTTCTTC.

The chain joins TRBV9 to TRBJ2-7; 7 bases fit TRBD2. CDR1 is SGDLS, CDR2 YYNGEE, per germline. J gave up 4 bases and V 3 bases, and 10 bases lay outside the gene matches. The CDR3 is made up of 15 amino acids. This chain's CDR3 is CASSAGGGRAYEQYF. The CDR3 DNA reads as TGTGCCAGCAGCGCCGGCGGTGGGAGGGCTTACGAGCAGTACTTC.

The V gene is TRBV5-1, the J gene TRBJ1-3, with TRBD1 matching 7 bases. V dropped 0 bases and J dropped 0; count of bases not matched to a gene: 0. This CDR3 has 15 residues. Per germline, CDR1 SGHRS and CDR2 YFSETQ. The CDR3 protein is CASSLGTGSGNTIYF. The CDR3 nucleotides read TGCGCCAGCAGCTTGGGGACAGGCTCTGGAAACACCATATATTTT. The complete variable domain, with remaining parts taken from reference TRBV5-1 and TRBJ1-3, reads KAGVTQTPRYLIKTRGQQVTLSCSPISGHRSVSWYQQTPGQGLQFLFEYFSETQRNKGNFPGRFSGRQFSNSRSEMNVSTLELGDSALYLCASSLGTGSGNTIYFGEGSWLTVV.

The chain couples TRBV19 to TRBJ1-1; D uncertain. V was cut by 5 bases and J by 3 bases, with 7 bases left in between. CDR1 is LNHDA and CDR2 is SQIVND in the germline V gene (reference sequence). The CDR3 spans 12 residues. CDR3 region: CASSLGDTEAFF. CDR3 bases: TGTGCCAGTAGTCTCGGAGACACTGAAGCTTTCTTT.

This clone has a handful of counts. The chain recombines TRBV5-4 with TRBJ2-1; TRBD1 matches 8 bases. The ends lost 1 base at V and 1 base at J; junction bases unmatched: 4. Germline assignment: CDR1 SGHNT and CDR2 YYREEE (reference sequence). This CDR3 contains 16 residues. In nucleotides, the CDR3 is TGTGCCAGCAGCTTGAGGACAGGGTTTTCCTACAATGAGCAGTTCTTC. Translating gives CASSLRTGFSYNEQFF.

This chain joins TRBV27 and TRBJ1-6; a possible D gene is TRBD1 (5 bases). Trimming removed 3 bases from V and 7 bases from J, with 10 bases in between. Germline assignment: CDR1 MNHEY and CDR2 SMNVEV (reference sequence). CDR3 length: 14 residues. DNA of the CDR3: TGTGCCAGCAGTTTGCCAGGGTGGAATTCACCCCTCCACTTT. Protein sequence: CASSLPGWNSPLHF.

The V call is TRBV18, the J call TRBJ2-1, with 11 bases that match TRBD1. V lost 3 bases and J lost 7; bases outside the gene matches: 5. The CDR3 consists of 15 residues. Germline V gene sequence: CDR1 KGHSH, CDR2 LQKENI. The CDR3 reads CASSPRDRGLNEQFF. CDR3 nucleotides: TGTGCCAGCTCACCCAGGGACAGGGGGTTGAATGAGCAGTTCTTC. Full variable domain (outside the CDR3, taken from reference TRBV18 and TRBJ2-1): NAGVMQNPRHLVRRRGQEARLRCSPMKGHSHVYWYRQLPEEGLKFMVYLQKENIIDESGMPKERFSAEFPKEGPSILRIQQVVRGDSAAYFCASSPRDRGLNEQFFGPGTRLTVL.

This chain uses TRBV9 with TRBJ1-4, with 7 bases aligning to TRBD1. The J segment lost 5 bases and the V segment lost 2 bases, leaving 6 bases of the junction unmatched. Germline assignment: CDR1 SGDLS and CDR2 YYNGEE. CDR3 size: 15 residues. The DNA for the CDR3 is TGTGCCAGCAGCGTTCGACAGGGCCAAAATGAAAAACTGTTTTTT. It codes for CASSVRQGQNEKLFF.

The chain uses TRBV21-1 and TRBJ1-2. TRBV21-1 is deemed a pseudogene. The CDR3 sequence is 13 residues long. This CDR3 reads CAAGGRGSYGYTF. CDR3 sequence (DNA): TGTGCCGCCGGGGGGCGGGGAAGCTATGGCTACACCTTC.

This clone has more than one count but fewer than ten. The chain joins TRBV6-2 or TRBV6-3 to TRBJ2-5; D remains unclear. CDR1 and CDR2 (germline): MNHEY, SVGEGT. V lost 1 base to trimming and J lost 5 bases, with 11 bases between them. There are 14 residues in the CDR3. The CDR3 loop reads CASSYYLFRETQYF. DNA for the CDR3: TGTGCCAGCAGTTACTATTTGTTTCGGGAGACCCAGTACTTC.

The rearrangement uses TRBV13 and TRBJ2-7; perhaps TRBD1 as D (5 bases). The CDR3 is 14 amino acids. Germline V gene lookup returns CDR1 PRHDT and CDR2 FYEKMQ (reference sequence). Trimming took off 5 bases at V and 0 bases at J, with 11 bases between the two ends. CDR3 DNA sequence: TGTGCCAGCAGCCACACAGGTTTCTCCTACGAGCAGTACTTC. It is translated as CASSHTGFSYEQYF.

This clone was seen only once. V gene TRBV28 combines with J gene TRBJ1-6, with D possibly matching TRBD1 (6 bases). Trimming left V 3 bases short and J 7 bases short, with 10 bases between. CDR3 length: 14 residues. Germline CDR1 MDHEN, CDR2 SYDVKM. As DNA, the CDR3 is TGTGCCAGCAGTTTCGCGGACAGAAATTCACCCCTCCACTTT. Amino acid sequence: CASSFADRNSPLHF.

Regarding this clone: The identical CDR3 is also encoded by other nucleotide sequences in the sample. The chain carries TRBV18 and TRBJ1-3; D gene unclear. The CDR3 spans 14 residues. The V and J ends lost 1 base and 4 bases respectively, with 8 bases between them. Per germline, CDR1 KGHSH and CDR2 LQKENI. The CDR3 protein is CASSPQGSGNTIYF. The CDR3 nucleotides are TGTGCCAGCTCACCACAAGGGAGCGGAAACACCATATATTTT. The variable domain in full, completed from reference TRBV18 and TRBJ1-3, reads NAGVMQNPRHLVRRRGQEARLRCSPMKGHSHVYWYRQLPEEGLKFMVYLQKENIIDESGMPKERFSAEFPKEGPSILRIQQVVRGDSAAYFCASSPQGSGNTIYFGEGSWLTVV.

This chain's CDR3 is CATSREPGTTDTQYF. As DNA, the CDR3 is TGTGCCACCAGCAGAGAGCCCGGGACAACAGATACGCAGTATTTT. The chain joins TRBV15 to TRBJ2-3, with a possible D match to TRBD1 (6 bases). In germline, CDR1 is LNHNV, CDR2 YYDKDF (reference sequence). The CDR3 spans 15 residues. V lost 0 bases to trimming and J lost 3 bases, with 10 bases between them.

The chain recombines TRBV5-5 with TRBJ1-1; D unclear. In germline, CDR1 is SGHKS, CDR2 YYEKEE (reference sequence). The CDR3 covers 12 residues. V lost 4 bases, J lost 1 base, and 5 bases lay in between. The chain's CDR3 is CASSPSNTEAFF. CDR3 DNA: TGTGCCAGCAGCCCGTCGAACACTGAAGCTTTCTTT.

This chain joins TRBV7-2 and TRBJ2-3, with a tentative D call TRBD2 (5 bases). Germline V gene data show CDR1 as SGHTA and CDR2 as FQGNSA. The CDR3 is made up of 15 amino acids. V lost 0 bases to trimming and J lost 2 bases, with 9 bases between them. The CDR3 DNA follows: TGTGCCAGCAGCTTAGCGGCCCGGGACACAGATACGCAGTATTTT. It encodes CASSLAARDTDTQYF.

V is TRBV3-1 (or the pseudogene TRBV3-2) and J is TRBJ1-3; D not certain. The V gene lost 0 bases and the J gene lost 3 bases, with 12 bases spanning the gap. CDR1 and CDR2 (germline): LGHDT, YNNKEL (reference sequence). The CDR3 has 16 residues. CDR3 sequence: CASSQERQARGNTIYF. For the CDR3, the DNA is TGTGCCAGCAGCCAAGAACGGCAGGCTCGTGGAAACACCATATATTTT.

This chain uses TRBV3-1 (or the pseudogene TRBV3-2) with TRBJ1-4; D gene uncertain. Trimming took 2 bases from V and 17 from J, leaving 15 bases between them. Germline V lookup: CDR1 LGHDT, CDR2 YNNKEL (reference sequence). The CDR3 consists of 12 residues. For the CDR3, the DNA is TGTGCCAGCAGCCAAAGGGAGTCCCCCTTATTTTTT. This sequence encodes CASSQRESPLFF.

This chain links TRBV5-1 with TRBJ2-7, with D possibly TRBD1 on 5 matching bases. CDR3 length: 14 amino acids. The germline gives CDR1 SGHRS, CDR2 YFSETQ. V lost 1 base and J 1 base, leaving 9 bases between the germline ends. The CDR3 reads CASSLTGYSYEQYF. The CDR3 DNA is TGCGCCAGCAGCTTGACAGGATATTCCTACGAGCAGTACTTC.

The J gene is TRBJ1-3, the V gene TRBV12-3 or TRBV12-4; D might be TRBD1 (5 bases). The CDR3 extends over 13 amino acids. Trimming stripped 3 bases from V and 3 bases from J, with 6 bases between. In nucleotides, the CDR3 is TGTGCCAGCAGTTTTCAGGGTGGAAACACCATATATTTT. This encodes CASSFQGGNTIYF.

The chain has TRBV29-1 and TRBJ1-4; D is possibly TRBD1 (5 bases). With 6 bases removed from V and 0 bases from J, the gap between germline ends came to 8 bases. The length of the CDR3 is 13 residues. Germline CDR1 SQVTM, CDR2 ANQGSEA. In DNA, the CDR3 is TGCAGCGTGCAGGGCGCAACTAATGAAAAACTGTTTTTT. This codes for CSVQGATNEKLFF. Using reference TRBV29-1 and TRBJ1-4 for the parts outside the CDR3, the full variable domain is SAVISQKPSRDICQRGTSLTIQCQVDSQVTMMFWYRQQPGQSLTLIATANQGSEATYESGFVIDKFPISRPNLTFSTLTVSNMSPEDSSIYLCSVQGATNEKLFFGSGTQLSVL.

This chain uses TRBV19 with TRBJ1-6; 8 bases agree with TRBD1. Losses at the gene ends were 8 bases for V and 8 bases for J; bases not matched to a gene: 8. Germline V gene lookup returns CDR1 LNHDA and CDR2 SQIVND (reference sequence). CDR3 length equals 14 residues. CDR3 loop: CASRTGLMDSPLHF. DNA of the CDR3: TGTGCCAGTCGGACAGGGCTAATGGATTCACCCCTCCACTTT. Filled out from reference TRBV19 and TRBJ1-6, the complete variable domain reads DGGITQSPKYLFRKEGQNVTLSCEQNLNHDAMYWYRQDPGQGLRLIYYSQIVNDFQKGDIAEGYSVSREKKESFPLTVTSAQKNPTAFYLCASRTGLMDSPLHFGNGTRLTVT.

The V gene is TRBV21-1, the J gene TRBJ2-2; the table's TRBD1 call for D was not verified on the DNA. TRBV21-1 is recorded as a pseudogene. CDR3 length equals 18 residues. The CDR3 bases are TGTGCCAGCGTTTCGCCAGGGATTAACAGGCTGGACCCCGGGGAGCTGTTTTTT. It codes for CASVSPGINRLDPGELFF.

The chain is built from TRBV10-3 and TRBJ1-3; D is perhaps TRBD1 (6 bases). The CDR3 has 16 residues. The V end lost 4 bases, the J end lost 4 bases, and 17 bases lay between the germline ends. CDR1 and CDR2 from the germline V gene are ENHRY and SYGVKD. The DNA of the CDR3 is TGTGCCATCAGTGGCTTCACTGACAGGATAGGAAACACCATATATTTT. It translates to CAISGFTDRIGNTIYF.